This passage covers 9 T cell receptor beta chains from one sample sequenced in a study of T cell responses to AZD1222 COVID-19 vaccine. The data were produced by immunoSEQ multiplex PCR, yet TCRdb's version contains in-frame clones alone and is incomplete. In the table there are 200,000 or so clones, approximately 94% of which are singletons. Source: peripheral blood, taken on day 0 of MenACWY control vaccination. These receptors were taken from an adult in good health.

The chain has TRBV19 and TRBJ1-1; D perhaps matches TRBD1 (5 bases). The V end lost 6 bases, the J end lost 3 bases, and 11 bases lay between the germline ends. The CDR3 spans 13 residues. The germline V gene has CDR1 LNHDA and CDR2 SQIVND (reference sequence). The CDR3 is CASRGDWDTEAFF. The DNA of the CDR3 is TGTGCCAGTAGGGGGGATTGGGACACTGAAGCTTTCTTT.

The chain carries TRBV29-1 and TRBJ2-1, with 9 bases aligning to TRBD2. Germline trimming cut 7 bases from V and 6 bases from J; bases unmatched to any gene: 10. The CDR3 spans 14 residues. In germline, CDR1 is SQVTM, CDR2 ANQGSEA. The DNA for the CDR3 is TGCAGCGCAAGGACTAGCGTAGGTTCCAATGAGCAGTTCTTC. It encodes CSARTSVGSNEQFF.

The rearrangement links TRBV30 to TRBJ1-4, with a weak D call TRBD1 (6 bases). V was shortened by 4 bases and J by 8 bases, with 20 bases between the two germline ends. The CDR3 consists of 15 residues. CDR1 is GTSNPN and CDR2 is SVGIG in the germline V gene (reference sequence). The CDR3: CAWKVWGGQEEKLFF. The CDR3, as DNA: TGTGCCTGGAAAGTGTGGGGGGGCCAGGAAGAAAAACTGTTTTTT.

This clone has a handful of counts. V gene TRBV9 combines with J gene TRBJ1-3, with a possible D match to TRBD1 (5 bases). The CDR3 loop spans 15 amino acids. Germline CDR1 SGDLS, CDR2 YYNGEE. V lost 0 bases to trimming and J lost 0 bases, with 7 bases between them. The CDR3 nucleotides are TGTGCCAGCAGCGTAGAAGGGGCCTCTGGAAACACCATATATTTT. As protein: CASSVEGASGNTIYF. Full variable domain (rest looked up from reference TRBV9 and TRBJ1-3): DSGVTQTPKHLITATGQRVTLRCSPRSGDLSVYWYQQSLDQGLQFLIQYYNGEERAKGNILERFSAQQFPDLHSELNLSSLELGDSALYFCASSVEGASGNTIYFGEGSWLTVV.

CDR3 region: CASSQDGGGRSLDGYTF. CDR3 DNA: TGCGCCAGCAGCCAAGATGGGGGCGGTCGCAGTTTGGATGGCTACACCTTC. The rearrangement uses TRBV4-1 and TRBJ1-2, with a tentative D call TRBD1 (6 bases). Trimming took off 0 bases at V and 6 bases at J, with 20 bases between the two ends. This CDR3 is 17 amino acids long. Germline V lookup: CDR1 MGHRA, CDR2 YSYEKL.

J is TRBJ2-4 and V is TRBV3-1 (or the pseudogene TRBV3-2); tentative D call: TRBD1 (6 bases). Deletions cut 4 bases from V and 0 bases from J, with 16 bases between. This CDR3 region has 17 residues. Germline V gene data show CDR1 as LGHDT and CDR2 as YNNKEL (reference sequence). CDR3 sequence (DNA): TGTGCCAGCAGCCTAAATGGACAGTCACTAGCCAAAAACATTCAGTACTTC. Translated: CASSLNGQSLAKNIQYF.

The chain combines TRBV5-6 with TRBJ1-2, with unresolved D. The length of the CDR3 is 14 residues. V was shortened by 4 bases and J by 4 bases, with 14 bases between the two germline ends. Germline V gene data show CDR1 as SGHDT and CDR2 as YYEEEE. CDR3 nucleotide sequence: TGTGCCAGCAGCAAGACCCAAGCTAGCTATGGCTACACCTTC. It encodes CASSKTQASYGYTF.

The chain recombines TRBV7-2 with TRBJ2-5, with D unclear. Trimming shortened V by 4 bases and J by 1 base, and 10 bases separated the two germline ends. The CDR3 sequence is 14 residues long. The V gene's germline CDR1 is SGHTA and CDR2 FQGNSA. CDR3 amino acids: CASSSQRIQETQYF. CDR3 DNA: TGTGCCAGCAGCTCGCAGAGGATCCAAGAGACCCAGTACTTC.

The CDR3 DNA follows: TGCGCCAGCAGCTTGGGGGACAGGGGTGCAACTAATGAAAAACTGTTTTTT. Encoded protein: CASSLGDRGATNEKLFF. This chain uses TRBV5-1 with TRBJ1-4; 10 bases are a match to TRBD1. Germline V gene data show CDR1 as SGHRS and CDR2 as YFSETQ. The junction had 2 bases not matched to a gene; V was cut back by 0 bases and J by 0 bases. This CDR3 spans 17 amino acids.